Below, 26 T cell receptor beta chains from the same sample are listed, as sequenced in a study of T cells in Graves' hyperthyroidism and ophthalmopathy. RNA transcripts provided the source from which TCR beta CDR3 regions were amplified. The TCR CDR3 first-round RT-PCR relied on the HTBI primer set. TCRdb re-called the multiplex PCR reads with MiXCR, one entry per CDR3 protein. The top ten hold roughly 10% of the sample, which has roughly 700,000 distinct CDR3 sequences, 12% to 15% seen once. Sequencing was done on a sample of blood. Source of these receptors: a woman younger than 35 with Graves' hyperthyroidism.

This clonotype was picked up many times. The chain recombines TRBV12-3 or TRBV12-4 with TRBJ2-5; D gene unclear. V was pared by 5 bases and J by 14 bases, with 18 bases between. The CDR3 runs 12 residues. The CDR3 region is CASSLNPSGRYF. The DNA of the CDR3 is TGTGCCAGCAGTCTCAACCCCAGTGGCCGATACTTC.

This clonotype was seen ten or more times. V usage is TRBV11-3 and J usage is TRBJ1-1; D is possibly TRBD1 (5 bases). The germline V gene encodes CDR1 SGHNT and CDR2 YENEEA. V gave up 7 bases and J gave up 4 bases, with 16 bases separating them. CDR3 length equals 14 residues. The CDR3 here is CASTVRGVSTEAFF. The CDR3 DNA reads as TGTGCCAGCACCGTCCGAGGGGTAAGCACTGAAGCTTTCTTT.

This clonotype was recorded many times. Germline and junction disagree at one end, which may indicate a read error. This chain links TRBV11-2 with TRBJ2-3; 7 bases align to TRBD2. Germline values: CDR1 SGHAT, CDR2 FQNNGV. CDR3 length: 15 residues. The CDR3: CASGLHLAATDTQYF. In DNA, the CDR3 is TGTGCCAGCGGCTTACACCTAGCGGCCACAGATACGCAGTATTTT.

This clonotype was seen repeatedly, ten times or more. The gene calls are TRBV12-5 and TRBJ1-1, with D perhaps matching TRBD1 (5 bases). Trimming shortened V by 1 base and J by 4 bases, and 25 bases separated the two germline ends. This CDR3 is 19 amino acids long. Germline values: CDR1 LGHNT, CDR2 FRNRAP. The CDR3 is CASGLALVGQRLAGTEAFF. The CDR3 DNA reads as TGTGCTAGTGGTTTGGCCCTCGTCGGACAACGGCTAGCAGGCACTGAAGCTTTCTTT.

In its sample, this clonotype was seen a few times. The DNA for the CDR3 is TGTGCCAGTACCCTTAGCGGGGCCACAGATACGCAGTATTTT. The encoded protein is CASTLSGATDTQYF. The chain uses TRBV19 and TRBJ2-3, with TRBD2 identical over 8 bases. The CDR3 sequence is 14 residues long. The germline gives CDR1 LNHDA, CDR2 SQIVND (reference sequence). The trim removed 7 bases at V and 2 bases at J, leaving 5 bases unmatched.

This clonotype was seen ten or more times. The CDR3 is CAWDQLAGYNEQFF. Here the CDR3 DNA reads TGTGCCTGGGACCAACTAGCGGGCTACAATGAGCAGTTCTTC. V usage is TRBV30 and J usage is TRBJ2-1, with 9 nucleotides matching TRBD2. The CDR3 is 14 residues long. J was trimmed by 3 bases and V by 5 bases; bases with no gene match: 5. Germline V gene data show CDR1 as GTSNPN and CDR2 as SVGIG (reference sequence).

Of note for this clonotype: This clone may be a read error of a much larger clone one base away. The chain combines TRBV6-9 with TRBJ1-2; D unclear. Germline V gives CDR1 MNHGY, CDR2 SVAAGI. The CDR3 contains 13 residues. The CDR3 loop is CVSSYPTTYGYTF. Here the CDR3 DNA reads TGTGTCAGCAGTTACCCCACGACATATGGCTACACCTTC.

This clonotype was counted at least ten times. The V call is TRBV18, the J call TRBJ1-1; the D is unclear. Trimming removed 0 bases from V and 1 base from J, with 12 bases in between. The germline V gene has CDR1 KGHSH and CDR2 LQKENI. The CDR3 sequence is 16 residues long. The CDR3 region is CASSPPRRAANTEAFF. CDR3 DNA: TGTGCCAGCTCACCACCGCGGAGGGCGGCGAACACTGAAGCTTTCTTT.

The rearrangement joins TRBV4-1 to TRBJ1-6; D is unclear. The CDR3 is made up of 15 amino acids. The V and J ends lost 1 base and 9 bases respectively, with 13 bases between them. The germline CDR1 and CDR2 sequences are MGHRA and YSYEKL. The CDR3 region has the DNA TGCGCCAGCAGCCAAGGGTCCCGTATGGGTTCACCCCTCCACTTT. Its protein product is CASSQGSRMGSPLHF.

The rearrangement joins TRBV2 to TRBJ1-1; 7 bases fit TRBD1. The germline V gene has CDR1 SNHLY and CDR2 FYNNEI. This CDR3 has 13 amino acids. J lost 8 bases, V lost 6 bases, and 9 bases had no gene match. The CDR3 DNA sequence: TGTGCCAGCAGAACAGGGGACGCGAAGGAAGCTTTCTTT. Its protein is CASRTGDAKEAFF.

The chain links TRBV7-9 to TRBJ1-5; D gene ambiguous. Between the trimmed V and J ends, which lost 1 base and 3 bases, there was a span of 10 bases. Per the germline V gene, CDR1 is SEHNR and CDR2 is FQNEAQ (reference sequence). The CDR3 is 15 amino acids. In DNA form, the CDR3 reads TGTGCCAGCAGCTTAGGCGAAGTCGCCAATCAGCCCCAGCATTTT. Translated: CASSLGEVANQPQHF.

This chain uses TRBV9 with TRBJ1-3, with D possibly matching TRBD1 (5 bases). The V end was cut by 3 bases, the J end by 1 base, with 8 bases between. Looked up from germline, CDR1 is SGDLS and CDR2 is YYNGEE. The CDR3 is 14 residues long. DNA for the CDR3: TGTGCCAGCAGCGCCGGGACGTCTGGAAACACCATATATTTT. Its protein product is CASSAGTSGNTIYF. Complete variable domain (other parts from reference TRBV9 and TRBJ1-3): DSGVTQTPKHLITATGQRVTLRCSPRSGDLSVYWYQQSLDQGLQFLIQYYNGEERAKGNILERFSAQQFPDLHSELNLSSLELGDSALYFCASSAGTSGNTIYFGEGSWLTVV.

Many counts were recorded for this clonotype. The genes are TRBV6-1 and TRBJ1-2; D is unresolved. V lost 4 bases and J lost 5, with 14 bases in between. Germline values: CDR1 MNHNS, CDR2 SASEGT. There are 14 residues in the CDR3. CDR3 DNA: TGTGCCAGCAGTGGGGAAGTGCGGACTTATGGCTACACCTTC. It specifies CASSGEVRTYGYTF.

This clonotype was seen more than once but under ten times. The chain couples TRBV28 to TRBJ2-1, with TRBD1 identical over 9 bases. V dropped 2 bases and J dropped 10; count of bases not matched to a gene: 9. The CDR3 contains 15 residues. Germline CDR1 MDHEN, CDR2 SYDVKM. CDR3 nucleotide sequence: TGTGCCAGCAGTTTAAGCGTACAGGGGGCGAGGGAGCAGTTCTTC. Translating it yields CASSLSVQGAREQFF. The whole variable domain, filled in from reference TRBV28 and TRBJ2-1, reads DVKVTQSSRYLVKRTGEKVFLECVQDMDHENMFWYRQDPGLGLRLIYFSYDVKMKEKGDIPEGYSVSREKKERFSLILESASTNQTSMYLCASSLSVQGAREQFFGPGTRLTVL.

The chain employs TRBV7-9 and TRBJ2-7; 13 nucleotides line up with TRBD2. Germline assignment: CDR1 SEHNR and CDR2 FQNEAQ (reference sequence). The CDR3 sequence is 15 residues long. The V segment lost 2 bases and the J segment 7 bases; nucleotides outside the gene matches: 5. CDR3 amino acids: CASSLKRLAGGEQYF. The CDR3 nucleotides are TGTGCCAGCAGCTTAAAGAGACTAGCGGGAGGTGAGCAGTACTTC. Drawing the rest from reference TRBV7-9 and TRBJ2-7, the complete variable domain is DTGVSQNPRHKITKRGQNVTFRCDPISEHNRLYWYRQTLGQGPEFLTYFQNEAQLEKSRLLSDRFSAERPKGSFSTLEIQRTEQGDSAMYLCASSLKRLAGGEQYFGPGTRLTVT.

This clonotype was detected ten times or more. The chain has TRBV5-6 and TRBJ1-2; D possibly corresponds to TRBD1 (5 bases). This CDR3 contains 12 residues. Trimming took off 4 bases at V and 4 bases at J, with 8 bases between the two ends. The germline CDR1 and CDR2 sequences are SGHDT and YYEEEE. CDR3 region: CASSRTPYGYTF. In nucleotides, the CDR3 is TGTGCCAGCAGCCGGACACCCTATGGCTACACCTTC.

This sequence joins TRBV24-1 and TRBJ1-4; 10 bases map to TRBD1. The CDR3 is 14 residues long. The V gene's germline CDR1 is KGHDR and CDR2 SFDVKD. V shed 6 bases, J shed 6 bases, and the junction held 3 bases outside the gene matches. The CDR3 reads CATSSGTGDEKLFF. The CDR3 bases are TGTGCCACCAGTTCCGGGACAGGGGATGAAAAACTGTTTTTT.

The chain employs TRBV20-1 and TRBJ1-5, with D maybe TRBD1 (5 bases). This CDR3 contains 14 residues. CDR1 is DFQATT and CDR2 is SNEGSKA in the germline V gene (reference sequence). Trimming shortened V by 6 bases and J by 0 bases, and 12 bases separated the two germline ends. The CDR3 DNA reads TGCAGTGCCACGGACATGGCTAGCAATCAGCCCCAGCATTTT. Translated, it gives CSATDMASNQPQHF.

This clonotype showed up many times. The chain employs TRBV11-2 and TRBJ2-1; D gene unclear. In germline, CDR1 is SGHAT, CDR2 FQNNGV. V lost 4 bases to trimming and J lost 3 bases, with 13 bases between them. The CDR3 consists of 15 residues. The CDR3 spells CASSSPKGYYNEQFF. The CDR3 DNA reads TGTGCCAGCAGCTCCCCTAAGGGATACTACAATGAGCAGTTCTTC.

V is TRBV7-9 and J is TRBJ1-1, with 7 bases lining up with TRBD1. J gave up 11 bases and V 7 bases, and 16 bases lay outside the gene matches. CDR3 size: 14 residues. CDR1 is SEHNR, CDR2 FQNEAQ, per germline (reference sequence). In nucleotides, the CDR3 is TGTGCCAGCACCCCGGGCAGGGGGGAAAAAAGGGCTTTCTTT. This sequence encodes CASTPGRGEKRAFF. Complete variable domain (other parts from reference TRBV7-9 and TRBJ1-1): DTGVSQNPRHKITKRGQNVTFRCDPISEHNRLYWYRQTLGQGPEFLTYFQNEAQLEKSRLLSDRFSAERPKGSFSTLEIQRTEQGDSAMYLCASTPGRGEKRAFFGQGTRLTVV.

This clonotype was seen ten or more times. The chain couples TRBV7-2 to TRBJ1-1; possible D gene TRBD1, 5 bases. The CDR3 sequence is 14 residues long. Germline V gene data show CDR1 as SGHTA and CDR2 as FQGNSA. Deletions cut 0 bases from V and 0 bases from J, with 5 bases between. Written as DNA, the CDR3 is TGTGCCAGCAGCTTAGCGGGGGTGAACACTGAAGCTTTCTTT. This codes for CASSLAGVNTEAFF.

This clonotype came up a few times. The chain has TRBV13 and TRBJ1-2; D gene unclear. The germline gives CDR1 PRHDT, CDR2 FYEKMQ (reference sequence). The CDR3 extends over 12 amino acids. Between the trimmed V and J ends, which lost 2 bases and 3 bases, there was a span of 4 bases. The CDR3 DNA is TGTGCCAGCAGCTTAAATTACTATGGCTACACCTTC. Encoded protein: CASSLNYYGYTF.

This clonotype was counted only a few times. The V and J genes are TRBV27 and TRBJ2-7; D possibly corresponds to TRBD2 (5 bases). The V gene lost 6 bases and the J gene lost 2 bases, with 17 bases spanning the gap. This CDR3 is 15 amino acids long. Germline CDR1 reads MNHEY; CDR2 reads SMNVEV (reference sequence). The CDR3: CASRDLGADPYEQYF. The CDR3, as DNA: TGTGCCAGCAGGGATTTGGGAGCGGACCCCTACGAGCAGTACTTC.

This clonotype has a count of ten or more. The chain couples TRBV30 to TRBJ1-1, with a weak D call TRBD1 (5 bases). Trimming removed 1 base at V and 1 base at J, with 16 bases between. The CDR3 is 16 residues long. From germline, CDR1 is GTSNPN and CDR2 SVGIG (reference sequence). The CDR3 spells CAWSGGLLLSNTEAFF. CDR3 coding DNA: TGTGCCTGGAGTGGGGGACTTTTACTCTCGAACACTGAAGCTTTCTTT.

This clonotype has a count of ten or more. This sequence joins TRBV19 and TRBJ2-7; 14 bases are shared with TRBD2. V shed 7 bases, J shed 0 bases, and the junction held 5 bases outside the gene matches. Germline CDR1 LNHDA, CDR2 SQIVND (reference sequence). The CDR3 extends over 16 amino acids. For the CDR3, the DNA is TGTGCCAGTACCGCCGGGACTAGCGGGAGCTCCTACGAGCAGTACTTC. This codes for CASTAGTSGSSYEQYF.

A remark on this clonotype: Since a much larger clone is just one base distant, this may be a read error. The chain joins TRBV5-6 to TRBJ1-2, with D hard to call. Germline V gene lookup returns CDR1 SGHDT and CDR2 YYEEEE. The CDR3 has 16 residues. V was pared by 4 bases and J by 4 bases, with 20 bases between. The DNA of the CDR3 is TGTGCCAGCAGCGGGGAAGGGCAGCGTTTTTTCTATGGCTACACCTTC. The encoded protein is CASSGEGQRFFYGYTF.